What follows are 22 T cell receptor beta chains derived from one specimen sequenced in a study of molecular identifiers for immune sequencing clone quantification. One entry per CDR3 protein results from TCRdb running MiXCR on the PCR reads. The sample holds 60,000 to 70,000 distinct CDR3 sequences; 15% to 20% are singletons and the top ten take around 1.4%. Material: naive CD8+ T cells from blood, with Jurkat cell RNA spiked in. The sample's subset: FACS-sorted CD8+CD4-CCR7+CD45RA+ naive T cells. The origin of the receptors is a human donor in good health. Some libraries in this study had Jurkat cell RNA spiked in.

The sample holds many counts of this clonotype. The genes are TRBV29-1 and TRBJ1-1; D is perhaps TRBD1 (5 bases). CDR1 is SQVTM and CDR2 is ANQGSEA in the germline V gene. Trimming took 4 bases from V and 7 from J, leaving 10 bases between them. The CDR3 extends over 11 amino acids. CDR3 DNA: TGCAGCGTTGGGCGGGACGGTGAAGCTTTCTTT. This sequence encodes CSVGRDGEAFF.

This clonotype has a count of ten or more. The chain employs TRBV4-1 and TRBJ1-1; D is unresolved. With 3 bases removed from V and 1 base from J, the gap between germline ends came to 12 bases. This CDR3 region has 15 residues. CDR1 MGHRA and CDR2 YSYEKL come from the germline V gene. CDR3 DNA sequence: TGCGCCAGCAGCCATTTACCGGGCTCGAACACTGAAGCTTTCTTT. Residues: CASSHLPGSNTEAFF.

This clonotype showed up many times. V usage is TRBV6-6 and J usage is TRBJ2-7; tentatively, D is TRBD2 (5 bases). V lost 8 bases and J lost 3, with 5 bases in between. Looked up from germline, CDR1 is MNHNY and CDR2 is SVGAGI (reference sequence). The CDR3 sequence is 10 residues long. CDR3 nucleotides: TGTGCCAGCGGGAGCTACGAGCAGTACTTC. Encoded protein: CASGSYEQYF.

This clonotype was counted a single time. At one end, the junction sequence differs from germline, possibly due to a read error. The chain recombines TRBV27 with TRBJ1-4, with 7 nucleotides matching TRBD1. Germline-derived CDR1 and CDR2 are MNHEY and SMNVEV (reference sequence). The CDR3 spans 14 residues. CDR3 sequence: CASCTGVTNEKLCF. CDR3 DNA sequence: TGTGCCAGCTGTACAGGGGTGACTAATGAAAAACTGTGTTTT.

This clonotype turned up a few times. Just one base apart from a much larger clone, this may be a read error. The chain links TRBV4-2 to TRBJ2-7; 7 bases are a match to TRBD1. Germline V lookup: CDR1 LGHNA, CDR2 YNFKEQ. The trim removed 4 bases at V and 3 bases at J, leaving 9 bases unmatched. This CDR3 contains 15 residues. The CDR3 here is CASSPQTGDNYEQYF. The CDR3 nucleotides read TGTGCCAGCAGCCCCCAAACAGGGGACAACTACGAGCAGTACTTC.

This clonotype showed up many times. The DNA of the CDR3 is TGTGCCAGCAGGGCCTGGACAGGGCTGGACTATGGCTACACCTTC. This encodes CASRAWTGLDYGYTF. The chain recombines TRBV6-2 or TRBV6-3 with TRBJ1-2; 8 bases map to TRBD1. Trimming took 6 bases from V and 3 from J; bases not matched to a gene: 9. Per the germline V gene, CDR1 is MNHEY and CDR2 is SVGEGT. The CDR3 is 15 amino acids.

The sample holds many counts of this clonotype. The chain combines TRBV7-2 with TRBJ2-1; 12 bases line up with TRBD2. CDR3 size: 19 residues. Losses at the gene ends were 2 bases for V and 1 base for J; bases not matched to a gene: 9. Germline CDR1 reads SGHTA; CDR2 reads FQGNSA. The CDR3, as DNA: TGTGCCAGCAGCTTAAGAGGGGCTCTAGCGGGAGGGTCCTACAATGAGCAGTTCTTC. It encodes CASSLRGALAGGSYNEQFF.

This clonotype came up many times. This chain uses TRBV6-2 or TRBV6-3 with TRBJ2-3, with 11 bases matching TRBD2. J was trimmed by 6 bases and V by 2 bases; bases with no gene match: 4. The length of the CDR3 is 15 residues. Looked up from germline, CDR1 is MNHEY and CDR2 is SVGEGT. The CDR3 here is CASSYGTSGSDTQYF. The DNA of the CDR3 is TGTGCCAGCAGTTACGGGACTAGCGGTTCGGATACGCAGTATTTT.

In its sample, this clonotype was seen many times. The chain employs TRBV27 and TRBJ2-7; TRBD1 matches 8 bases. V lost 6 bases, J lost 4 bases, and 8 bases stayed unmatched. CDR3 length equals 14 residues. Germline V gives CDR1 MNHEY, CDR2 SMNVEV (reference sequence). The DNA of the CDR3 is TGTGCCAGCAGCTTTACTACAGGGGGGTACGAGCAGTACTTC. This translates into CASSFTTGGYEQYF.

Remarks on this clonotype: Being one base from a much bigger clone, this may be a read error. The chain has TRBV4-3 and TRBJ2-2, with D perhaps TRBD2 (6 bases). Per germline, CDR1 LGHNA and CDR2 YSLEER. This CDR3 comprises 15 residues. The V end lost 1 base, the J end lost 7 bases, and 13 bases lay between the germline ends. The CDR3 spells CASSQGPGGGGELFF. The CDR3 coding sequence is TGCGCCAGCAGCCAAGGTCCCGGGGGAGGCGGGGAGCTGTTTTTT.

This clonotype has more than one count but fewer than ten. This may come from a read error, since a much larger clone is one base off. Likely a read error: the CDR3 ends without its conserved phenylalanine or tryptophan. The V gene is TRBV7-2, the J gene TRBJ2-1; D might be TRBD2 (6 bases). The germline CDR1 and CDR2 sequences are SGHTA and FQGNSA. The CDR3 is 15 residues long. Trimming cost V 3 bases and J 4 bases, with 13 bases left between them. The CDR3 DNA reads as TGTGCCAGCAGCTTTTCACGGGAGCCGTACAATGAGCAGTTCCTC. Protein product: CASSFSREPYNEQFL.

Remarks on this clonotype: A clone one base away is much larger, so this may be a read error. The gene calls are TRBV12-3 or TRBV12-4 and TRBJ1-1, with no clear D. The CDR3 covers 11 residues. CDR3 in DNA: TGTGCCGGCAGTTCACCCGGGGAAGCTTTCTTT. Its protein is CAGSSPGEAFF.

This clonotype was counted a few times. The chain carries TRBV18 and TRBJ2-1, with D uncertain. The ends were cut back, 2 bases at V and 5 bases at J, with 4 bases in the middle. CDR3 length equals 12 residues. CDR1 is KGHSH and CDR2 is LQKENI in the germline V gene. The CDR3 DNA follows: TGTGCCAGCTCACCAATCAACAATGAGCAGTTCTTC. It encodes CASSPINNEQFF. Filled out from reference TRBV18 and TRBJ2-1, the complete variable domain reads NAGVMQNPRHLVRRRGQEARLRCSPMKGHSHVYWYRQLPEEGLKFMVYLQKENIIDESGMPKERFSAEFPKEGPSILRIQQVVRGDSAAYFCASSPINNEQFFGPGTRLTVL.

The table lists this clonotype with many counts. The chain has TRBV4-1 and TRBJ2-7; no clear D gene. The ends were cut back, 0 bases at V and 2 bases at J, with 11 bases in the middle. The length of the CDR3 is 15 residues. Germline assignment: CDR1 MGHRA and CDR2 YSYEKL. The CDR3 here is CASSQDNSPPYEQYF. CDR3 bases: TGCGCCAGCAGCCAAGATAACAGCCCCCCCTACGAGCAGTACTTC.

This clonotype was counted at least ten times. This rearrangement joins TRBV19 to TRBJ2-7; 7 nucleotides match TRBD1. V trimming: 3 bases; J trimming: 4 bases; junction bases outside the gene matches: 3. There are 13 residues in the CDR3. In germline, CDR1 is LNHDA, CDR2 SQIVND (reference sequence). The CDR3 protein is CASSIRDSYEQYF. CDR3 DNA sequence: TGTGCCAGTAGTATCCGGGACAGTTACGAGCAGTACTTC. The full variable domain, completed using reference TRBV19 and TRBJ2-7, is DGGITQSPKYLFRKEGQNVTLSCEQNLNHDAMYWYRQDPGQGLRLIYYSQIVNDFQKGDIAEGYSVSREKKESFPLTVTSAQKNPTAFYLCASSIRDSYEQYFGPGTRLTVT.

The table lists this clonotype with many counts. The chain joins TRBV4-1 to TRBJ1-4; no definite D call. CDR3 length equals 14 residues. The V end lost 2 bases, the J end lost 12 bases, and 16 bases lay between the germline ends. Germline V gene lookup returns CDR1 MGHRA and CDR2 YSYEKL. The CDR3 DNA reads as TGCGCCAGCAGCCAACTCGGTGAGGCATCGGAACTGTTTTTT. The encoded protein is CASSQLGEASELFF.

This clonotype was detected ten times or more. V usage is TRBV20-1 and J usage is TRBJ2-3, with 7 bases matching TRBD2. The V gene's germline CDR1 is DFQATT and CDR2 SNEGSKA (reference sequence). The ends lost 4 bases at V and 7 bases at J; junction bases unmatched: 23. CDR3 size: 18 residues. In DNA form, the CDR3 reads TGCAGTGCTACCCAGCAATCGTACAGCGGGACCCACACGAATACGCAGTATTTT. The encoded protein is CSATQQSYSGTHTNTQYF.

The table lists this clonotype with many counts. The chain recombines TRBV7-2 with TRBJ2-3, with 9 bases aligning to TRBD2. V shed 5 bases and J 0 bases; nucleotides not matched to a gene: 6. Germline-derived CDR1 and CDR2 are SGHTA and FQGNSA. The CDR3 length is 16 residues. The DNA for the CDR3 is TGTGCCAGCAGCCCTCTAGCGGGGTATAGCACAGATACGCAGTATTTT. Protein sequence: CASSPLAGYSTDTQYF.

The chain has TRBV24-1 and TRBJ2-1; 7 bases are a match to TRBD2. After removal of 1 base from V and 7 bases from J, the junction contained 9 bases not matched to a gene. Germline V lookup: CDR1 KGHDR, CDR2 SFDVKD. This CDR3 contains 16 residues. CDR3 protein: CATSDLAGGSMNEQFF. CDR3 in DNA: TGTGCCACCAGTGATTTAGCGGGCGGGAGTATGAATGAGCAGTTCTTC.

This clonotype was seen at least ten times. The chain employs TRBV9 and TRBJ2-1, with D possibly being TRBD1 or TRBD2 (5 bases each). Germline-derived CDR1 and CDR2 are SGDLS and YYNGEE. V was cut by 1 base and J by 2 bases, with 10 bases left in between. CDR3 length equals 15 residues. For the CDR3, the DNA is TGTGCCAGCAGCGTACAGGGAGTAACCTACAATGAGCAGTTCTTC. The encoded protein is CASSVQGVTYNEQFF. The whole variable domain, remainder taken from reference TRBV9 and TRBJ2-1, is DSGVTQTPKHLITATGQRVTLRCSPRSGDLSVYWYQQSLDQGLQFLIQYYNGEERAKGNILERFSAQQFPDLHSELNLSSLELGDSALYFCASSVQGVTYNEQFFGPGTRLTVL.

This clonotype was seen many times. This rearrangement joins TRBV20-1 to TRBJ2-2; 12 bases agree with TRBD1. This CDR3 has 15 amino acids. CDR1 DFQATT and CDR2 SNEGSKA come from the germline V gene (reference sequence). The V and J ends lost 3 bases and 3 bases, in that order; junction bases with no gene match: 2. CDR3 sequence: CSARGQGADTGELFF. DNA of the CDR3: TGCAGTGCTAGGGGACAGGGGGCCGACACCGGGGAGCTGTTTTTT.

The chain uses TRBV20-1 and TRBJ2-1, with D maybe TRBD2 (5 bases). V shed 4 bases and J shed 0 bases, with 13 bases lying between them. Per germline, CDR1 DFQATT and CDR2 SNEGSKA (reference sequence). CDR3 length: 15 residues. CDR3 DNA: TGCAGTGCTAAGATCCTAGGGAGCTCCTACAATGAGCAGTTCTTC. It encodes CSAKILGSSYNEQFF.